A selection of T cell receptor beta chains follows, all from one sample in a study of T-cell reconstitution after alpha-beta-depleted transplantation in children. MiXCR, run by TCRdb on the PCR reads, gives a single entry per CDR3 protein. The data hold about 980,000 distinct CDR3 sequences, with about 30% observed a single time. The sample in question was PBMCs, mostly from graft donor cells, obtained 360 days after TCRalphabeta/CD19-depleted stem cell transplant. These receptors all stem from a boy less than two years old who had a stem cell transplant for SCID, so the T cells may come from the graft donor. Each CDR3 is given with its conserved first and last residue. The order of the fields is CDR3 DNA, CDR3 protein, D gene, V gene, clone size, J gene, CDR3 length. D genes are given only for firm matches. Clone size is shown for a subset of rows, as once, few, many or a class of expanded clone.

CDR3 DNA: TGTGCCAGCAGCAGATCGGGACCTCAGTTCTTC
CDR3 protein: CASSRSGPQFF
D gene: -
V gene: TRBV12-3/TRBV12-4
clone size: -
J gene: TRBJ2-1
CDR3 length: 11

CDR3 DNA: TGTGCCAGCAGTATCGAGGGAAACACCTACAATGAGCAGTTCTTC
CDR3 protein: CASSIEGNTYNEQFF
D gene: -
V gene: TRBV12-3/TRBV12-4
clone size: -
J gene: TRBJ2-1
CDR3 length: 15

CDR3 DNA: TGCAGTGCTCGGGTCCTCAGGGGCCCTCTTGAAGCTTTCTTT
CDR3 protein: CSARVLRGPLEAFF
D gene: -
V gene: TRBV20-1
clone size: -
J gene: TRBJ1-1
CDR3 length: 14

CDR3 DNA: TGTGCCAGCAGCCCAACCGGGACAGGTAAAGACGAGCAGTACTTC
CDR3 protein: CASSPTGTGKDEQYF
D gene: TRBD1
V gene: TRBV7-3
clone size: few
J gene: TRBJ2-7
CDR3 length: 15

CDR3 DNA: TGTGCCAGCGGCCCTAGCGGGGGGGCCTCCTCGACAGATACGCAGTATTTT
CDR3 protein: CASGPSGGASSTDTQYF
D gene: TRBD2
V gene: TRBV6-1
clone size: -
J gene: TRBJ2-3
CDR3 length: 17

CDR3 DNA: TGTGCCAGCAGTGGACAGTTGGACACTGAAGCTTTCTTT
CDR3 protein: CASSGQLDTEAFF
D gene: -
V gene: TRBV4-2
clone size: few
J gene: TRBJ1-1
CDR3 length: 13

CDR3 DNA: TGTGCCAGCAGCCAAGACCCAACAGGGGAAGAACTGTTTTTT
CDR3 protein: CASSQDPTGEELFF
D gene: TRBD1
V gene: TRBV3-1
clone size: -
J gene: TRBJ1-4
CDR3 length: 14

CDR3 DNA: TGCGCCACCGGGGAAGGGAATGGCTACACCTTC
CDR3 protein: CATGEGNGYTF
D gene: -
V gene: TRBV5-1
clone size: -
J gene: TRBJ1-2
CDR3 length: 11

CDR3 DNA: TGCGCCAGCAGCTTGGAGGGACAGGTAACCTACGAGCAGTACTTC
CDR3 protein: CASSLEGQVTYEQYF
D gene: TRBD1
V gene: TRBV5-1
clone size: -
J gene: TRBJ2-7
CDR3 length: 15

CDR3 DNA: TGTGCCATCAGCGGGACTAGCGGGGGTGGTACTGAGCAGTTCTTC
CDR3 protein: CAISGTSGGGTEQFF
D gene: TRBD2
V gene: TRBV10-3
clone size: few
J gene: TRBJ2-1
CDR3 length: 15